A single sample is the source of the 9 T cell receptor beta chains below, sequenced in a study of immune evolution from preneoplasia to lung adenocarcinoma. This table comes from immunoSEQ multiplex PCR, and its TCRdb copy is limited to in-frame clones, with some not included. The sample carries about 4,800 clones, around 80% recorded once. What was sequenced was FFPE normal lung tissue adjacent to the tumor. All receptors come from a person aged 50 or older with lung adenocarcinoma.

The genes are TRBV27 and TRBJ1-2; 9 bases line up with TRBD1. The CDR3 loop spans 15 amino acids. The germline CDR1 and CDR2 sequences are MNHEY and SMNVEV (reference sequence). The V segment lost 6 bases and the J segment 4 bases; nucleotides outside the gene matches: 9. The CDR3 bases are TGTGCCAGCAGCCCCCGGGACAGGGCAACCTATGGCTACACCTTC. Translating gives CASSPRDRATYGYTF.

The chain carries TRBV15 and TRBJ1-1; weak D call: TRBD1 (6 bases). This CDR3 has 15 residues. Germline CDR1 is LNHNV and CDR2 is YYDKDF (reference sequence). The V and J ends lost 5 bases and 1 base respectively, with 14 bases between them. The CDR3 region is CATSPGAGQNTEAFF. In nucleotides, the CDR3 is TGTGCCACCAGCCCAGGGGCCGGACAGAACACTGAAGCTTTCTTT.

This chain uses TRBV5-1 with TRBJ2-3, with TRBD2 identical over 10 bases. The germline V gene encodes CDR1 SGHRS and CDR2 YFSETQ. With V trimmed by 1 base and J by 4 bases, 3 bases remained unmatched. The CDR3 is 15 amino acids. The CDR3 loop is CASSLPSGSPDTQYF. CDR3 sequence (DNA): TGCGCCAGCAGCTTGCCTAGCGGGAGTCCAGATACGCAGTATTTT.

This clone appeared once. The chain employs TRBV9 and TRBJ2-1; D call uncertain. CDR3 length equals 15 residues. The germline V gene encodes CDR1 SGDLS and CDR2 YYNGEE. Trimming took 0 bases from V and 4 from J, leaving 11 bases between them. CDR3 residues: CASSVDHKTYNEQFF. For the CDR3, the DNA is TGTGCCAGCAGCGTAGATCATAAAACTTACAATGAGCAGTTCTTC.

The J gene is TRBJ2-3, the V gene TRBV5-4; D gene uncertain. This CDR3 region has 14 residues. The ends were cut back, 3 bases at V and 0 bases at J, with 8 bases in the middle. Germline values: CDR1 SGHNT, CDR2 YYREEE (reference sequence). The CDR3 DNA follows: TGTGCCAGCAGCTCTTGGGGTAGCACAGATACGCAGTATTTT. Amino acid sequence: CASSSWGSTDTQYF.

The rearrangement links TRBV6-6 to TRBJ2-7; D is undetermined. Per the germline V gene, CDR1 is MNHNY and CDR2 is SVGAGI (reference sequence). This CDR3 spans 13 amino acids. Trimming removed 5 bases at V and 3 bases at J, with 11 bases between. The CDR3 coding sequence is TGTGCCAGCAGTCCACGAAAAGACTACGAGCAGTACTTC. Its translation: CASSPRKDYEQYF.

The rearrangement joins TRBV7-9 to TRBJ2-7, with D maybe TRBD1 (5 bases). The germline CDR1 and CDR2 sequences are SEHNR and FQNEAQ (reference sequence). The CDR3 contains 14 residues. V was pared by 0 bases and J by 0 bases, with 6 bases between. The DNA for the CDR3 is TGTGCCAGCAGCTTAGCAGGGGTCTCCTACGAGCAGTACTTC. Translation: CASSLAGVSYEQYF. Drawing the rest from reference TRBV7-9 and TRBJ2-7, the complete variable domain is DTGVSQNPRHKITKRGQNVTFRCDPISEHNRLYWYRQTLGQGPEFLTYFQNEAQLEKSRLLSDRFSAERPKGSFSTLEIQRTEQGDSAMYLCASSLAGVSYEQYFGPGTRLTVT.

The CDR3 is CASSTGDRGQHEQYF. In DNA form, the CDR3 reads TGTGCCAGCAGCACCGGCGACAGGGGTCAGCACGAGCAGTACTTC. V is TRBV11-2 and J is TRBJ2-7, with TRBD1 matching 8 bases. The CDR3 covers 15 residues. Looked up from germline, CDR1 is SGHAT and CDR2 is FQNNGV. V trimming: 5 bases; J trimming: 5 bases; junction bases outside the gene matches: 11.

This sequence joins TRBV11-2 and TRBJ2-6, with D perhaps being TRBD1 or TRBD2 (5 bases each). The V gene lost 6 bases and the J gene lost 0 bases, with 15 bases spanning the gap. This CDR3 has 17 residues. CDR1 is SGHAT and CDR2 is FQNNGV in the germline V gene. The CDR3 coding sequence is TGTGCCAGCAGTACGACATGGGGGATCTCTGGGGCCAACGTCCTGACTTTC. Translating gives CASSTTWGISGANVLTF.